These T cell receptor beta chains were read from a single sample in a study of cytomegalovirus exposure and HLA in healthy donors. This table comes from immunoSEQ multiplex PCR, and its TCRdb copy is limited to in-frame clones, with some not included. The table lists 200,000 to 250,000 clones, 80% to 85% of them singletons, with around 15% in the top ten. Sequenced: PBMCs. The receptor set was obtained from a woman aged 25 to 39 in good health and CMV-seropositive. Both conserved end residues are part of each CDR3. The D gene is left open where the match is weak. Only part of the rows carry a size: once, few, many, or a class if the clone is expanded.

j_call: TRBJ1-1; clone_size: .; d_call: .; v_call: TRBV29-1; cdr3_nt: TGCAGCGTATACAGGGTGGCGGCTGAAGCTTTCTTT; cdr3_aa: CSVYRVAAEAFF
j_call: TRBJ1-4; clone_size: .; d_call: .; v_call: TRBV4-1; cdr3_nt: TGCGCCAGCAGCCAGGTTTCCGGGCCAGACCCGAATGAAAAACTGTTTTTT; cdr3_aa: CASSQVSGPDPNEKLFF
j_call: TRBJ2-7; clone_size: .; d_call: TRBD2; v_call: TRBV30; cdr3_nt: TGTGCCTGGAGTGTCGGGGCGGGAGGGCCCTACGAGCAGTACTTC; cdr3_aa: CAWSVGAGGPYEQYF
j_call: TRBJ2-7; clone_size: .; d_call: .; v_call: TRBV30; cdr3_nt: TGTGCCTGGTCTGTGGGGTTATATGAGCAGTACTTC; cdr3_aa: CAWSVGLYEQYF
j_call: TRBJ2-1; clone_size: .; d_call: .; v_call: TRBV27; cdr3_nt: TGTGCCAGCAGCCCGGGCCTCAAGAATGAGCAGTTCTTC; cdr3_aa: CASSPGLKNEQFF
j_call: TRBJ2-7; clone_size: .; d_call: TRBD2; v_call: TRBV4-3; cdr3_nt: TGCGCCAGCAGCCAAGGGGTTCTAGCGGGATACGAGCAGTACTTC; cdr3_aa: CASSQGVLAGYEQYF
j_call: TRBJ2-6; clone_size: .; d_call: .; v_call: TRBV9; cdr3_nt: TGTGCCAGCAGCTCCTCACGAGGGGGTTACTCCTCTGGGGCCAACGTCCTGACTTTC; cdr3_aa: CASSSSRGGYSSGANVLTF
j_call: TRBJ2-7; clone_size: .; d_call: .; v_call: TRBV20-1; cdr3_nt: TGCAGTGCTAGCGGACCTTACGAGCAGTACTTC; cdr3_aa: CSASGPYEQYF
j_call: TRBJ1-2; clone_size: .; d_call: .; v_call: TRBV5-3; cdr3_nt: TGTGCCAGAAGCTTGGTGGCTTATCCTGGCTACACCTTC; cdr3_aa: CARSLVAYPGYTF
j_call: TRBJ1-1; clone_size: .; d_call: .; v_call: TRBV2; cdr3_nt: TGTGCCAGCCGACTCTGGACGGAGGGGGGGGAAGCTTTCTTT; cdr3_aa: CASRLWTEGGEAFF
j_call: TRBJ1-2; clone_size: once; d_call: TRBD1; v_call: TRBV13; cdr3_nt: TGTGCCAGCAGCGGACAGGGGGCTGACTATGGCTACACCTTC; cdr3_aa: CASSGQGADYGYTF
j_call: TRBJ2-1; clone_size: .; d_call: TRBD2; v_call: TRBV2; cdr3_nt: TGTGCCAGCAGTGGCAGCGGGAGTAGGACCTACAATGAGCAGTTCTTC; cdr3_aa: CASSGSGSRTYNEQFF
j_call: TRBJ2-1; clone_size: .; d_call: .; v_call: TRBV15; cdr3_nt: TGTGCCACCGGACTAAACAATGAGCAGTTCTTC; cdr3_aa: CATGLNNEQFF
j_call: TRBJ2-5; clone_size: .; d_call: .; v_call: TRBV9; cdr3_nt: TGTGCCAGCAGCGTAGGAATGGCCGAGACCCAGTACTTC; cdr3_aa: CASSVGMAETQYF
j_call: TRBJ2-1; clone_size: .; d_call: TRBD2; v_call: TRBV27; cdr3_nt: TGTGCCAGCAGTTTATACGGACTAGCAGGGGATGAGCAGTTCTTC; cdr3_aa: CASSLYGLAGDEQFF
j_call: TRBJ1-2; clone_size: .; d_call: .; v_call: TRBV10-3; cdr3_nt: TGTGCCATCACTCCCTCTGGGACTCACGGCTTGACCTTC; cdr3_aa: CAITPSGTHGLTF
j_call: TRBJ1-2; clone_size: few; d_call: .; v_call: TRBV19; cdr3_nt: TGTGCCAGTAGTACAACGACTAACTATGGCTACACCTTC; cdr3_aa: CASSTTTNYGYTF
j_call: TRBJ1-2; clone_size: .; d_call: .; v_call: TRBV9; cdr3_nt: TGTGCCAGCAGCGTACAGGAGAGTAACTATGGCTACACCTTC; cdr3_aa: CASSVQESNYGYTF
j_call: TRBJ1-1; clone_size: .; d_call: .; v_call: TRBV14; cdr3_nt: TGTGCCAGCAGCCAAGGCTGGGCCACTGAAGCTTTCTTT; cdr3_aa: CASSQGWATEAFF
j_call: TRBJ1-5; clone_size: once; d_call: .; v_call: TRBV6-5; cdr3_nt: TGTGCCAGCAGTTACGCAGGGAGTCAGCCCCAGCATTTT; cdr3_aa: CASSYAGSQPQHF
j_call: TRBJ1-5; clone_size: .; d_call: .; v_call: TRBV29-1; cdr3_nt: TGCAGGCCTGGGGGGGGATGTCAGCCCCAGCATTTT; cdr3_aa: CRPGGGCQPQHF
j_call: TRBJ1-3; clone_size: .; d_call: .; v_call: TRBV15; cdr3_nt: TGTGCCACCAGCACAACATGGGAGGGGACTCGTGGCAGCACCATATATTTT; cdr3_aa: CATSTTWEGTRGSTIYF
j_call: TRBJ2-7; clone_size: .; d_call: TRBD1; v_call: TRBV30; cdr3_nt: TGTGCCTGGAGCGCGACAGGGCACGAGCAGTACTTC; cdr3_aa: CAWSATGHEQYF
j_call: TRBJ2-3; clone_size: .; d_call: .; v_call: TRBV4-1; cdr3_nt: TGCGCCAGCAGCGGGGATACGCAGTATTTT; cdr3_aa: CASSGDTQYF
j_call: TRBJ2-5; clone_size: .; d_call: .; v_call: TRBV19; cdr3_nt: TGTGCCAGTAGTAGTAGGGACAACCAAGAGACCCAGTACTTC; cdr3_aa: CASSSRDNQETQYF
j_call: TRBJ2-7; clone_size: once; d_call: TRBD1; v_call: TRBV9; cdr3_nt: TGTGCCAGCAGCGGACCCGGACAGGGGACTTACGAGCAGTACTTC; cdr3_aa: CASSGPGQGTYEQYF
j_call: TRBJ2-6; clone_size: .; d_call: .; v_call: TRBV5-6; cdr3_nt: TGTGCCAGCGAGGGAGCTGGGGCCAACGTCCTGACTTTC; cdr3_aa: CASEGAGANVLTF
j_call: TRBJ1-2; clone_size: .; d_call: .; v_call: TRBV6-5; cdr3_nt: TGTGCCAGCAGTGCGACCCTACGGACGCCGAGGGGCTACACCTTC; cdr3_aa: CASSATLRTPRGYTF
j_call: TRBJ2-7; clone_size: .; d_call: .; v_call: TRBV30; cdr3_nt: TGTGCCTGGAGTGTCAATTGGGTCAACGAGCAGTACTTC; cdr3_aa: CAWSVNWVNEQYF
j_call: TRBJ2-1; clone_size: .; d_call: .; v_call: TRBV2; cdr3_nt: TGTGCCAGCAGCTGGGACAAATACAATGAGCAGTTCTTC; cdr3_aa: CASSWDKYNEQFF
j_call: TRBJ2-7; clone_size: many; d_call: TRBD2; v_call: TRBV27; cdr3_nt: TGTGCCAGCAGTAGAAAGTCTAGCGGCGAATACGAGCAGTACTTC; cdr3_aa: CASSRKSSGEYEQYF
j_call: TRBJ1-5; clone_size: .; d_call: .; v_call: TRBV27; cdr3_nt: TGTGCCAGCAGTTTATTGGGCACAGGGCTAGGAAGTCAGCCCCAGCATTTT; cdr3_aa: CASSLLGTGLGSQPQHF
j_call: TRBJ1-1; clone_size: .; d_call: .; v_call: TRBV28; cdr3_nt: TGTGCCAGCAGTTTTCAGGGGAACACTGAAGCTTTCTTT; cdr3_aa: CASSFQGNTEAFF